This T cell receptor beta chain was obtained from a study of Tregs in tolerant kidney transplant recipients. CD4+CD25+CD127- Tregs, CD4+CD25- non-Tregs, CD4 and CD8 cells were sorted. This table comes from immunoSEQ multiplex PCR, and its TCRdb copy is limited to in-frame clones, with some not included. The sample contains 60,000 or so clones, 65% to 85% of which appear only once. General study results and limits: This study did not directly address biological reproducibility. The small number of patients limits these findings pending further validation.

About this clone itself: The target antigen is unknown.

Germline V CDR1 and CDR2: ENHRY, SYGVKD. The CDR3 runs 19 residues. Germline trimming cut 7 bases from V and 1 base from J; bases unmatched to any gene: 19. This sequence originates from a human donor in good health. Specimen: CD4+ T cells from blood. The chain joins TRBV10-3 to TRBJ1-3; 7 bases are a match to TRBD1. Here the CDR3 DNA reads TGTGCCATCACCTCACTGCCCGGGACAGCTATACATTCTGGAAACACCATATATTTT. This sequence encodes CAITSLPGTAIHSGNTIYF.